This entry is about one TCR beta chain. The data stem from a study of blood T cell repertoires in COVID-19. V lost 1 base to trimming and J lost 0 bases; unmatched junction nucleotides: 17. The CDR3 consists of 21 residues. CDR1 is LGHNA and CDR2 is YNFKEQ in the germline V gene. Authors' data handling: Amplification of reference gene primers was used by the study to estimate nucleated cell counts. Sequencing used immunoSEQ multiplex PCR; TCRdb keeps in-frame clones, though not all of them. Clonal size and the V and J genes are those of that table, whereas D and trimming came from the DNA. The data show around 330,000 clones, about 89% seen once. Enrollees, roughly 18 to 89 years old, lived in approximately 25 US areas.

Specimen: PBMCs or T cells enriched from blood (not recorded which). The chain recombines TRBV4-2 with TRBJ2-4; TRBD2 matches 8 bases. The TCR was taken from a woman in her thirties or forties who had recovered from COVID-19. CDR3 sequence reads: CASSQGWGGAGVPLAKNIQYF. The CDR3 DNA reads as TGTGCCAGCAGCCAAGGGTGGGGAGGAGCGGGAGTTCCCCTAGCCAAAAACATTCAGTACTTC.